This TCR beta chain was retrieved from a study of response to subunit inactivated influenza vaccine. V dropped 0 bases and J dropped 7 bases, with 10 bases sitting between them. The CDR3 runs 14 residues. Germline V gives CDR1 SGHRS, CDR2 YFSETQ. Each CDR3 protein is one row after TCRdb ran MiXCR on the RT-PCR reads. This repertoire shows about 540,000 distinct CDR3 sequences, approximately 24% found once; its top ten account for approximately 3%. In addition, the sample was reused for a study of T cells expressing NK-cell markers. As that report states: Generation of TCR beta cDNA was performed by 5'RACE template switching incorporating UMIs.

The material was CD4+ T cells sorted from PBMCs, obtained 12 days after vaccination. This receptor was identified in a man aged 45-65 years who received an inactivated influenza vaccine. The chain employs TRBV5-1 and TRBJ2-2; D is unresolved. CDR3 nucleotide sequence: TGCGCCAGCAGCTTGGGGTCCGTCGGCGGGGAGCTGTTTTTT. It is translated as CASSLGSVGGELFF.